This passage covers 11 T cell receptor beta chains from one sample sequenced in a study of cytomegalovirus exposure and HLA in healthy donors. Researchers ran the PCR with 60 Vbeta and 13 Jbeta primers. Repertoires were generated with immunoSEQ multiplex PCR, while TCRdb's copy carries only in-frame clones and drops some. This sample yields about 150,000 clones, of which 70% to 90% are seen a single time; about 2.4% belongs to the top ten. The source material was PBMCs. The source is a male donor in good health and CMV-seronegative.

The gene calls are TRBV7-2 and TRBJ2-2; possible D gene TRBD2, 6 bases. V lost 0 bases and J 6 bases, leaving 11 bases between the germline ends. CDR1 and CDR2 from the germline V gene are SGHTA and FQGNSA. The CDR3 is made up of 15 amino acids. The CDR3 DNA sequence: TGTGCCAGCAGCTTAGCAGGGGAGGCTGCCGGGGAGCTGTTTTTT. It yields the protein CASSLAGEAAGELFF.

This chain links TRBV13 with TRBJ2-3; 8 bases map to TRBD2. V gave up 1 base and J gave up 1 base; unmatched junction bases: 1. The CDR3 sequence is 15 residues long. Per the germline V gene, CDR1 is PRHDT and CDR2 is FYEKMQ (reference sequence). The DNA of the CDR3 is TGTGCCAGCAGCTTAGCGCGGGGGGGCACAGATACGCAGTATTTT. Translated, it gives CASSLARGGTDTQYF.

This rearrangement joins TRBV9 to TRBJ2-5; TRBD1 agrees at 8 bases. The trim removed 3 bases at V and 5 bases at J, leaving 12 bases unmatched. In germline, CDR1 is SGDLS, CDR2 YYNGEE. The CDR3 runs to 16 residues. The CDR3 loop is CASSGGLGQGAETQYF. The CDR3 region has the DNA TGTGCCAGCAGCGGGGGTCTCGGACAGGGCGCCGAGACCCAGTACTTC.

The chain has TRBV11-1 and TRBJ2-1; no reliable D call. Germline values: CDR1 SGHAT, CDR2 FQDESV (reference sequence). Trimming took 6 bases from V and 5 from J, leaving 17 bases between them. CDR3 length: 15 amino acids. CDR3 nucleotides: TGTGCCAGCAGTAGTGAGCAATCAAAAAACAATGAGCAGTTCTTC. This codes for CASSSEQSKNNEQFF. Together with reference TRBV11-1 and TRBJ2-1, the CDR3 gives the full variable domain: EAEVAQSPRYKITEKSQAVAFWCDPISGHATLYWYRQILGQGPELLVQFQDESVVDDSQLPKDRFSAERLKGVDSTLKIQPAELGDSAMYLCASSSEQSKNNEQFFGPGTRLTVL.

The V gene is TRBV19, the J gene TRBJ2-5; 10 nucleotides align to TRBD2. The CDR3 sequence is 16 residues long. CDR1 LNHDA and CDR2 SQIVND come from the germline V gene (reference sequence). With V trimmed by 4 bases and J by 2 bases, 7 bases remained unmatched. The chain's CDR3 is CASSTESGRGQETQYF. For the CDR3, the DNA is TGTGCCAGTAGTACCGAAAGCGGGAGGGGGCAAGAGACCCAGTACTTC. Based on the CDR3 plus reference TRBV19 and TRBJ2-5, the full variable domain is DGGITQSPKYLFRKEGQNVTLSCEQNLNHDAMYWYRQDPGQGLRLIYYSQIVNDFQKGDIAEGYSVSREKKESFPLTVTSAQKNPTAFYLCASSTESGRGQETQYFGPGTRLLVL.

The chain uses TRBV30 and TRBJ2-3; TRBD2 might be the D (5 bases). The V gene lost 0 bases and the J gene lost 2 bases, with 6 bases spanning the gap. The CDR3 contains 13 residues. The germline V gene encodes CDR1 GTSNPN and CDR2 SVGIG (reference sequence). CDR3 loop: CAWSVRDTDTQYF. The CDR3 DNA reads as TGTGCCTGGAGTGTGAGGGACACAGATACGCAGTATTTT.

The chain is built from TRBV13 and TRBJ1-2; D possibly corresponds to TRBD1 (6 bases). The CDR3 consists of 15 residues. Germline V gene data show CDR1 as PRHDT and CDR2 as FYEKMQ (reference sequence). With 5 bases removed from V and 0 bases from J, the gap between germline ends came to 13 bases. The CDR3 loop is CASSRGGATNYGYTF. The CDR3 region has the DNA TGTGCCAGCAGCCGGGGGGGGGCGACTAACTATGGCTACACCTTC.

The V call is TRBV9, the J call TRBJ2-1, with 13 nucleotides matching TRBD2. The CDR3 length is 18 residues. The germline CDR1 and CDR2 sequences are SGDLS and YYNGEE. Trimming took 4 bases from V and 0 from J; bases not matched to a gene: 7. Here the CDR3 reads CASSHGTSGENSYNEQFF. The CDR3 region has the DNA TGTGCCAGCAGCCACGGGACTAGCGGGGAAAACTCCTACAATGAGCAGTTCTTC. The full variable domain, in which reference TRBV9 and TRBJ2-1 provide the parts outside the CDR3, is DSGVTQTPKHLITATGQRVTLRCSPRSGDLSVYWYQQSLDQGLQFLIQYYNGEERAKGNILERFSAQQFPDLHSELNLSSLELGDSALYFCASSHGTSGENSYNEQFFGPGTRLTVL.

This clone was picked up one time. V and J are TRBV7-3 and TRBJ2-5; D is perhaps TRBD2 (6 bases). CDR1 and CDR2 (germline): SGHTA, FQGTGA. CDR3 length equals 16 residues. With 5 bases removed from V and 0 bases from J, the gap between germline ends came to 16 bases. DNA for the CDR3: TGTGCCAGCAGCCTTACGGGGAGGCGGAACCAAGAGACCCAGTACTTC. It yields the protein CASSLTGRRNQETQYF.

The chain is built from TRBV4-1 and TRBJ1-5, with 9 bases aligning to TRBD1. The CDR3 spans 17 residues. Germline values: CDR1 MGHRA, CDR2 YSYEKL. V shed 4 bases and J 3 bases; nucleotides not matched to a gene: 10. The CDR3: CASSRLQGAPTNQPQHF. CDR3 nucleotides: TGCGCCAGCAGCCGATTACAGGGGGCTCCTACCAATCAGCCCCAGCATTTT.

The chain has TRBV7-6 and TRBJ2-2; no firm D call. The CDR3 is 14 residues long. V lost 1 base and J lost 4, with 7 bases in between. CDR1 is SGHVS, CDR2 FNYEAQ, per germline. CDR3 protein: CASSLGSITGELFF. Here the CDR3 DNA reads TGTGCCAGCAGCTTAGGGTCTATCACCGGGGAGCTGTTTTTT.